The clone carrying this T cell receptor beta chain occurred once. These data originate in a study of blood T cell repertoires in COVID-19. Study background: Sites across the United States, Italy and Spain contributed samples from acute and convalescent COVID-19.

Germline V CDR1 and CDR2: MNHEY, SVGAGI. Trimming stripped 5 bases from V and 3 bases from J, with 10 bases between. The CDR3 totals 13 residues. Repertoires were generated with immunoSEQ multiplex PCR, while TCRdb's copy carries only in-frame clones and drops some. This sample has approximately 300,000 clones, with over 80% found just once. The sequencing sample was made of peripheral blood. The receptor was derived from a woman between 45 and 65 years old with COVID-19, enrolled during active disease. J is TRBJ1-2 and V is TRBV6-5; perhaps TRBD1 as D (5 bases). This CDR3 reads CASSPPGYYGYTF. CDR3 sequence (DNA): TGTGCCAGCAGTCCACCAGGGTACTATGGCTACACCTTC.